This TCR beta chain was obtained from a study of T cells after yellow fever vaccination. In the study overall: Low-cell-number fractions were prepared with SMART-Seq v4 Ultra Low Input. General study points: Clones that expanded after primary vaccination mostly reappeared after the booster (roughly 97% CD4, 88% CD8). Shared CD4/CD8 clonotypes were a small share, likely from convergent recombination. Researchers report a weaker secondary response that nonetheless peaked faster, day 5 versus 15.

This clonotype came up many times. The antigen is unknown. CDR3 length equals 12 residues. The V end lost 7 bases, the J end lost 10 bases, and 14 bases lay between the germline ends. CDR1 and CDR2 (germline): SGHVS, FQNEAQ. MiXCR was run by TCRdb on the 5' RACE reads, yielding one entry per CDR3 protein. The sample lists about 73,000 distinct CDR3 sequences, over 7.5% occurring once. V and J are TRBV7-8 and TRBJ2-1, with D unclear. This clonotype originated in a man between 25 and 39 years old who received the YFV17D yellow fever vaccine. The specimen was CD8+ T cells sorted from PBMCs, collected on the day of the yellow fever booster vaccination. DNA for the CDR3: TGTGCCAGCACCGAAACAGCCCGAGAGCAGTTCTTC. This codes for CASTETAREQFF.